This T cell receptor beta chain emerged from a study of T cells in Graves' hyperthyroidism and ophthalmopathy. The PBMCs were sourced from fresh peripheral blood (approximately 9 ml). This clonotype occurred many times. Antigen specificity is unknown. This CDR3 comprises 15 residues. From germline, CDR1 is SGHVS and CDR2 FQNEAQ. J gave up 10 bases and V 5 bases, and 7 bases lay outside the gene matches. The TCR beta CDR3 regions underwent amplification using RNA transcripts as the source. An initial round of RT-PCR targeting the TCR CDR3 relied on the HTBI primer set. MiXCR, run by TCRdb on the multiplex PCR reads, gives a single entry per CDR3 protein. Here the sample spans hundreds of thousands of distinct CDR3 sequences, less than 25% being singletons. The study's findings and limits: A 13 V-J model separated ophthalmopathy from stable hyperthyroidism. The model foresaw ophthalmopathy a median approximately 6.3 months prior to onset.

The chain uses TRBV7-8 and TRBJ2-1; 14 positions match TRBD2. The sequenced sample consisted of blood. This receptor was identified in a man younger than 40 with Graves' ophthalmopathy. The CDR3 here is CASSPGTSGRREQFF. In DNA, the CDR3 is TGTGCCAGCAGCCCCGGGACTAGCGGGAGACGCGAGCAGTTCTTC.